These 21 T cell receptor beta chains were all obtained from the same sample, sequenced in a study of blood T cell repertoires in COVID-19. Profiled with immunoSEQ multiplex PCR; TCRdb holds only in-frame clones, not every one. The sample lists 90,000 to 100,000 clones; 81% were seen once. Material for sequencing was peripheral blood. Every receptor here comes from a woman older than 75 with acute or convalescent COVID-19.

This chain uses TRBV5-6 with TRBJ1-5; the D is unclear. The V and J ends lost 1 base and 4 bases respectively, with 6 bases between them. Looked up from germline, CDR1 is SGHDT and CDR2 is YYEEEE. This CDR3 is 13 amino acids long. This CDR3 reads CASSLRGNQPQHF. The CDR3 coding sequence is TGTGCCAGCAGCTTGCGAGGTAATCAGCCCCAGCATTTT.

The chain links TRBV24-1 to TRBJ2-7; 7 nucleotides line up with TRBD1. Germline V gives CDR1 KGHDR, CDR2 SFDVKD. After removal of 7 bases from V and 2 bases from J, the junction contained 4 bases not matched to a gene. The CDR3 runs to 13 residues. The DNA for the CDR3 is TGTGCCACCAGCCCGACAGGGACCTACGAGCAGTACTTC. Translated: CATSPTGTYEQYF.

The chain is built from TRBV7-9 and TRBJ2-3; 8 bases map to TRBD2. The CDR3 runs to 14 residues. The trim removed 3 bases at V and 4 bases at J, leaving 3 bases unmatched. CDR1 and CDR2 from the germline V gene are SEHNR and FQNEAQ (reference sequence). The chain's CDR3 is CASSFRGGSDTQYF. CDR3 in DNA: TGTGCCAGCAGCTTTCGGGGGGGTTCAGATACGCAGTATTTT.

This clone showed up just once. V gene TRBV7-3 combines with J gene TRBJ2-2, with TRBD2 identical over 14 bases. Germline values: CDR1 SGHTA, CDR2 FQGTGA. The CDR3 extends over 17 amino acids. V lost 5 bases, J lost 4 bases, and 6 bases stayed unmatched. The CDR3 is CASSPGLAGGGTGELFF. CDR3 DNA sequence: TGTGCCAGCAGCCCCGGACTAGCGGGGGGTGGCACCGGGGAGCTGTTTTTT. The full variable domain, rest sourced from reference TRBV7-3 and TRBJ2-2, is GAGVSQTPSNKVTEKGKYVELRCDPISGHTALYWYRQSLGQGPEFLIYFQGTGAADDSGLPNDRFFAVRPEGSVSTLKIQRTERGDSAVYLCASSPGLAGGGTGELFFGEGSRLTVL.

This chain joins TRBV27 and TRBJ2-1, with 14 nucleotides matching TRBD2. CDR1 and CDR2 from the germline V gene are MNHEY and SMNVEV (reference sequence). V trimming: 6 bases; J trimming: 9 bases; junction bases outside the gene matches: 4. The CDR3 contains 14 residues. This chain's CDR3 is CASRRLAGGLEQFF. The CDR3, as DNA: TGTGCCAGCAGGAGACTAGCGGGGGGGCTTGAGCAGTTCTTC.

The genes are TRBV28 and TRBJ1-5; D unresolved. The CDR3 sequence is 13 residues long. Germline-derived CDR1 and CDR2 are MDHEN and SYDVKM. Trimming left V 7 bases short and J 3 bases short, with 10 bases between. The CDR3 nucleotides are TGTGCCAGCACGGAGACGAACAATCAGCCCCAGCATTTT. Encoded protein: CASTETNNQPQHF.

The chain links TRBV18 to TRBJ2-2; the D gene is possibly TRBD1 (6 bases). Germline-derived CDR1 and CDR2 are KGHSH and LQKENI. CDR3 length: 15 residues. Trimming shortened V by 3 bases and J by 5 bases, and 13 bases separated the two germline ends. The CDR3 loop reads CASSPGMGATGELFF. The CDR3 region has the DNA TGTGCCAGCTCACCCGGCATGGGGGCGACCGGGGAGCTGTTTTTT. Full variable domain (rest looked up from reference TRBV18 and TRBJ2-2): NAGVMQNPRHLVRRRGQEARLRCSPMKGHSHVYWYRQLPEEGLKFMVYLQKENIIDESGMPKERFSAEFPKEGPSILRIQQVVRGDSAAYFCASSPGMGATGELFFGEGSRLTVL.

The count of this clone is one. The chain recombines TRBV30 with TRBJ1-2, with no clear D. Germline V gives CDR1 GTSNPN, CDR2 SVGIG (reference sequence). V lost 3 bases and J lost 4, with 27 bases in between. The CDR3 runs 18 residues. The CDR3 is CAWRPTRGTNPPLYGYTF. The CDR3 region has the DNA TGTGCCTGGAGGCCCACGCGGGGAACGAACCCCCCTCTCTATGGCTACACCTTC.

As DNA, the CDR3 is TGTGCCAGCAGCTTAGTGACAGGGCCCAATCCTCCCCAGCATTTT. Its protein is CASSLVTGPNPPQHF. This rearrangement joins TRBV11-3 to TRBJ1-5, with 7 bases identical to TRBD1. Per germline, CDR1 SGHNT and CDR2 YENEEA. This CDR3 is 15 amino acids long. V gave up 1 base and J gave up 10 bases; unmatched junction bases: 10. The complete variable domain, with remaining parts taken from reference TRBV11-3 and TRBJ1-5, reads EAGVVQSPRYKIIEKKQPVAFWCNPISGHNTLYWYLQNLGQGPELLIRYENEEAVDDSQLPKDRFSAERLKGVDSTLKIQPAELGDSAVYLCASSLVTGPNPPQHFGDGTRLSIL.

The chain couples TRBV28 to TRBJ1-2; maybe TRBD1 (6 bases). The ends were cut back, 3 bases at V and 3 bases at J, with 20 bases in the middle. This CDR3 contains 17 residues. The germline V gene has CDR1 MDHEN and CDR2 SYDVKM. The CDR3: CASSLAGGASPDYGYTF. For the CDR3, the DNA is TGTGCCAGCAGTTTGGCGGGGGGGGCTTCCCCAGACTATGGCTACACCTTC.

This clone was observed a single time. The chain has TRBV3-1 (or the pseudogene TRBV3-2) and TRBJ1-2, with D unresolved. Germline-derived CDR1 and CDR2 are LGHDT and YNNKEL (reference sequence). This CDR3 has 15 amino acids. The V end was cut by 0 bases, the J end by 8 bases, with 16 bases between. CDR3 nucleotides: TGTGCCAGCAGCCAAGATCTGGTTTCGATAAGCGGCTACACCTTC. Encoded protein: CASSQDLVSISGYTF.

This chain links TRBV4-2 with TRBJ2-2; D possibly corresponds to TRBD2 (7 bases). CDR3 length: 18 amino acids. V was trimmed by 1 base and J by 3 bases, leaving 18 bases between them. The V gene's germline CDR1 is LGHNA and CDR2 YNFKEQ. CDR3 sequence reads: CASSQVFIGGDYTGELFF. Here the CDR3 DNA reads TGTGCCAGCAGCCAAGTGTTCATAGGGGGGGATTACACCGGGGAGCTGTTTTTT.

This sequence joins TRBV7-2 and TRBJ1-2; 10 bases agree with TRBD1. The ends lost 1 base at V and 5 bases at J; junction bases unmatched: 10. CDR3 length: 17 amino acids. Germline CDR1 SGHTA, CDR2 FQGNSA. In DNA, the CDR3 is TGTGCCAGCAGCTTAGTGGTTGATCGGACAGGGGGTTATGGCTACACCTTC. This sequence encodes CASSLVVDRTGGYGYTF.

The rearrangement uses TRBV2 and TRBJ2-7; 10 positions agree with TRBD2. V was clipped by 10 bases and J by 0 bases; unmatched bases: 15. CDR3 size: 17 residues. Germline values: CDR1 SNHLY, CDR2 FYNNEI. The CDR3, as DNA: TGTGCCACCAAAGAGAAGCGGGGGGGACCAAGCTCCTACGAGCAGTACGTC. This encodes CATKEKRGGPSSYEQYV.

This clone appeared a few times. The chain carries TRBV28 and TRBJ1-2; D is uncertain. The germline V gene has CDR1 MDHEN and CDR2 SYDVKM. The V end lost 5 bases, the J end lost 5 bases, and 9 bases lay between the germline ends. The CDR3 length is 12 residues. The CDR3 here is CASSRDVYGYTF. The CDR3, as DNA: TGTGCCAGCAGTCGGGATGTTTATGGCTACACCTTC.

This clone was observed a handful of times. The V gene is TRBV5-8, the J gene TRBJ2-7; perhaps TRBD1 as D (6 bases). V lost 6 bases and J 0 bases, leaving 10 bases between the germline ends. The CDR3 is 13 residues long. Germline CDR1 is SGHTS and CDR2 is YDEGEE. This chain's CDR3 is CASTKDSSYEQYF. CDR3 nucleotides: TGTGCCAGCACTAAGGACAGCTCCTACGAGCAGTACTTC.

This chain uses TRBV3-1 (or the pseudogene TRBV3-2) with TRBJ2-2, with 9 bases matching TRBD2. The V gene end was trimmed by 4 bases and the J gene end by 4 bases; junction bases not matched to a gene: 7. CDR3 length equals 16 residues. CDR1 and CDR2 from the germline V gene are LGHDT and YNNKEL (reference sequence). CDR3 loop: CASSPLAGSGTGELFF. CDR3 nucleotides: TGTGCCAGCAGCCCTCTAGCGGGGTCGGGCACCGGGGAGCTGTTTTTT.

This clone has just one count. The V and J genes are TRBV5-1 and TRBJ1-2; 11 bases are shared with TRBD1. Germline CDR1 SGHRS, CDR2 YFSETQ. J lost 7 bases, V lost 3 bases, and 11 bases had no gene match. The CDR3 is made up of 16 amino acids. The CDR3 bases are TGCGCCAGCAGCTCATTCCGGACAGGGGGCGCATCTGGCTACACCTTC. Residues: CASSSFRTGGASGYTF.

The chain recombines TRBV9 with TRBJ2-1; 8 nucleotides line up with TRBD2. The CDR3 spans 17 residues. The J segment lost 0 bases and the V segment lost 4 bases, leaving 9 bases of the junction unmatched. Per the germline V gene, CDR1 is SGDLS and CDR2 is YYNGEE. The CDR3 here is CASSPHTGGSSYNEQFF. CDR3 sequence (DNA): TGTGCCAGCAGCCCCCACACGGGGGGGAGCTCCTACAATGAGCAGTTCTTC.

This clone turned up a few times. The rearrangement uses TRBV19 and TRBJ2-2; D possibly corresponds to TRBD1 (5 bases). Germline CDR1 is LNHDA and CDR2 is SQIVND (reference sequence). The CDR3 loop spans 14 amino acids. The V end was cut by 8 bases, the J end by 6 bases, with 16 bases between. CDR3 loop: CASHKGQGPGELFF. DNA for the CDR3: TGTGCCAGTCACAAGGGGCAGGGTCCCGGGGAGCTGTTTTTT.

The chain recombines TRBV19 with TRBJ2-1, with 7 nucleotides matching TRBD1. The CDR3 length is 15 residues. Trimming at V came to 5 bases and at J to 4 bases, leaving 8 bases not matched to a gene. Germline V gives CDR1 LNHDA, CDR2 SQIVND (reference sequence). The CDR3 nucleotides read TGTGCCAGTAGTGGACGGGACAGTCTTTACAATGAGCAGTTCTTC. Protein product: CASSGRDSLYNEQFF. The whole variable domain, remainder taken from reference TRBV19 and TRBJ2-1, is DGGITQSPKYLFRKEGQNVTLSCEQNLNHDAMYWYRQDPGQGLRLIYYSQIVNDFQKGDIAEGYSVSREKKESFPLTVTSAQKNPTAFYLCASSGRDSLYNEQFFGPGTRLTVL.